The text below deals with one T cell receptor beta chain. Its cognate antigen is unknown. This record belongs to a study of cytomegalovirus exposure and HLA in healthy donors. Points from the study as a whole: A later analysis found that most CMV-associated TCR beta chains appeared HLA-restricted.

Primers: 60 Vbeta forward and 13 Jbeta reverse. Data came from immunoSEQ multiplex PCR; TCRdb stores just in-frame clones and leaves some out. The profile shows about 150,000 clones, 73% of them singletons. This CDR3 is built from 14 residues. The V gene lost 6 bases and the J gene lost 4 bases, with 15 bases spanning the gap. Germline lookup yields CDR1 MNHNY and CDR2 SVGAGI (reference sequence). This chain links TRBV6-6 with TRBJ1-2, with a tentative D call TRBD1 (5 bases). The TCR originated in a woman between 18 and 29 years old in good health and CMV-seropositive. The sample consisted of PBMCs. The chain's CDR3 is CASSLGGPSYGYTF. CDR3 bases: TGTGCCAGCAGCCTCGGGGGACCTAGCTATGGCTACACCTTC.